These 30 T cell receptor beta chains were all obtained from the same sample, sequenced in a study of cytomegalovirus exposure and HLA in healthy donors. It was with 60 Vbeta and 13 Jbeta primers that the PCR ran. Measured with immunoSEQ multiplex PCR; TCRdb has only the in-frame clones, and not every one. The sample shows 100,000 to 150,000 clones, over 50% of them seen only once. Source material: PBMCs. The source of these receptors is a middle-aged woman in good health and CMV-seropositive.

The V and J genes are TRBV27 and TRBJ2-5, with D tentatively TRBD2 (5 bases). The CDR3 loop spans 17 amino acids. Trimming removed 2 bases from V and 2 bases from J, with 18 bases in between. Germline CDR1 reads MNHEY; CDR2 reads SMNVEV (reference sequence). CDR3: CASSLGRVRGGQETQYF. For the CDR3, the DNA is TGTGCCAGCAGTTTAGGGCGGGTACGTGGCGGGCAAGAGACCCAGTACTTC.

CDR3: CASSVGTGGSLNTEAFF. In nucleotides, the CDR3 is TGTGCCAGTAGTGTGGGGACAGGGGGATCCCTGAACACTGAAGCTTTCTTT. The chain joins TRBV19 to TRBJ1-1, with 11 bases lining up with TRBD1. Germline V gene data show CDR1 as LNHDA and CDR2 as SQIVND (reference sequence). V lost 5 bases and J lost 0; bases outside the gene matches: 8. This CDR3 contains 17 residues.

This clone was recorded a few times. The chain recombines TRBV10-1 with TRBJ2-2; possibly TRBD1 for D (7 bases). Germline loops: CDR1 WNHNN, CDR2 SYGVQD (reference sequence). V lost 8 bases and J 2 bases, leaving 15 bases between the germline ends. The CDR3 is 15 amino acids. The CDR3 nucleotides are TGCGCCAGCGGGAGACAGGGAGGCAACACCGGGGAGCTGTTTTTT. It encodes CASGRQGGNTGELFF.

The V call is TRBV5-1, the J call TRBJ1-1, with D possibly matching TRBD1 (5 bases). CDR1 SGHRS and CDR2 YFSETQ come from the germline V gene. Trimming shortened V by 0 bases and J by 1 base, and 10 bases separated the two germline ends. This CDR3 contains 15 residues. The CDR3 nucleotides are TGCGCCAGCAGCTTGGATCAGGGCCCGAACACTGAAGCTTTCTTT. Translated, it gives CASSLDQGPNTEAFF.

The chain joins TRBV6-1 to TRBJ2-3; D perhaps matches TRBD2 (5 bases). Trimming removed 10 bases at V and 3 bases at J, with 14 bases between. The CDR3 totals 13 residues. Germline V gene data show CDR1 as MNHNS and CDR2 as SASEGT. The CDR3 nucleotides are TGTGCCACCGGGTCGGCGGGTACAGATACGCAGTATTTT. It is translated as CATGSAGTDTQYF.

This clone was detected only a few times. V is TRBV6-1 and J is TRBJ2-3; D possibly corresponds to TRBD2 (6 bases). V lost 1 base, J lost 5 bases, and 10 bases lay in between. Germline V lookup: CDR1 MNHNS, CDR2 SASEGT. The CDR3 is made up of 14 amino acids. The DNA for the CDR3 is TGTGCCAGCAGTGAAGGCCCTAGCGAAGATACGCAGTATTTT. As protein: CASSEGPSEDTQYF.

The rearrangement uses TRBV6-5 and TRBJ2-3; 7 nucleotides line up with TRBD2. V shed 6 bases, J shed 0 bases, and the junction held 6 bases outside the gene matches. Germline values: CDR1 MNHEY, CDR2 SVGAGI. CDR3 length equals 15 residues. The CDR3 is CASSGLGRSTDTQYF. For the CDR3, the DNA is TGTGCCAGCAGCGGACTAGGGAGGAGCACAGATACGCAGTATTTT.

V and J are TRBV7-8 and TRBJ1-2, with 10 bases matching TRBD1. The CDR3 spans 15 residues. The germline V gene encodes CDR1 SGHVS and CDR2 FQNEAQ. V trimming: 0 bases; J trimming: 8 bases; junction bases outside the gene matches: 6. The CDR3: CASSLAGGQGGGYTF. CDR3 in DNA: TGTGCCAGCAGCTTAGCGGGTGGACAGGGGGGCGGCTACACCTTC.

The chain carries TRBV30 and TRBJ2-1, with unresolved D. The CDR3 length is 12 residues. The germline CDR1 and CDR2 sequences are GTSNPN and SVGIG (reference sequence). V was clipped by 0 bases and J by 10 bases, with 10 bases between them. CDR3 sequence (DNA): TGTGCCTGGAGTGTACGCGTCAGGGAGCAGTTCTTC. It specifies CAWSVRVREQFF.

The V gene is TRBV2, the J gene TRBJ2-2, with TRBD2 matching 9 bases. The CDR3 loop spans 15 amino acids. V gave up 6 bases and J gave up 4 bases; unmatched junction bases: 6. The germline V gene encodes CDR1 SNHLY and CDR2 FYNNEI. CDR3: CASSLGTSSTGELFF. The CDR3 bases are TGTGCCAGCAGCTTGGGGACTAGCAGCACCGGGGAGCTGTTTTTT.

The sample holds a few counts of this clone. The rearrangement uses TRBV10-2 and TRBJ1-2, with D possibly being TRBD1 (5 bases). This CDR3 comprises 13 residues. Germline CDR1 reads WSHSY; CDR2 reads SAAADI. Trimming stripped 8 bases from V and 7 bases from J, with 17 bases between. CDR3 coding DNA: TGCGCCAGCGGAGGAGGGGACCTCGCTGGCTACACCTTC. It is translated as CASGGGDLAGYTF.

This clone has a handful of counts. The chain is built from TRBV4-2 and TRBJ2-7; 7 bases fit TRBD2. Germline V gene sequence: CDR1 LGHNA, CDR2 YNFKEQ. This CDR3 has 16 residues. The V segment lost 1 base and the J segment 1 base; nucleotides outside the gene matches: 7. CDR3 coding DNA: TGTGCCAGCAGCCAAGGAACCAGCGGGGATTCCTACGAGCAGTACTTC. Its translation is CASSQGTSGDSYEQYF.

The chain has TRBV5-1 and TRBJ2-7, with a tentative D call TRBD1 (6 bases). The CDR3 length is 15 residues. Germline CDR1 reads SGHRS; CDR2 reads YFSETQ. The V gene lost 2 bases and the J gene lost 2 bases, with 14 bases spanning the gap. CDR3 sequence: CASSLGGGQPYEQYF. The DNA for the CDR3 is TGCGCCAGCAGCTTAGGAGGAGGACAGCCCTACGAGCAGTACTTC.

V is TRBV7-2 and J is TRBJ2-3; D not certain. This CDR3 spans 14 amino acids. The germline CDR1 and CDR2 sequences are SGHTA and FQGNSA. V was clipped by 3 bases and J by 1 base, with 8 bases between them. The CDR3 coding sequence is TGTGCCAGCAGCTTTAACATGGGCACAGATACGCAGTATTTT. This sequence encodes CASSFNMGTDTQYF.

This clone was counted only a few times. The chain is built from TRBV5-4 and TRBJ2-7, with 12 bases matching TRBD1. V lost 4 bases to trimming and J lost 1 base; unmatched junction nucleotides: 6. Germline loops: CDR1 SGHNT, CDR2 YYREEE (reference sequence). The CDR3 has 16 amino acids. DNA of the CDR3: TGTGCCAGCAGCCCAGCGGGACAGGGGGCATCCTACGAGCAGTACTTC. Protein product: CASSPAGQGASYEQYF. Looking up the rest from reference TRBV5-4 and TRBJ2-7 gives the full variable domain: ETGVTQSPTHLIKTRGQQVTLRCSSQSGHNTVSWYQQALGQGPQFIFQYYREEENGRGNFPPRFSGLQFPNYSSELNVNALELDDSALYLCASSPAGQGASYEQYFGPGTRLTVT.

The chain uses TRBV19 and TRBJ2-1; D is possibly TRBD1 (6 bases). V gave up 7 bases and J gave up 4 bases, with 14 bases separating them. Germline values: CDR1 LNHDA, CDR2 SQIVND (reference sequence). The CDR3 sequence is 14 residues long. The CDR3 DNA is TGTGCCAGTACCCAGGACAGAGCTTACAATGAGCAGTTCTTC. Translation gives CASTQDRAYNEQFF.

The CDR3 is CSVEDWTNTDTQYF. In DNA, the CDR3 is TGCAGCGTTGAAGATTGGACTAATACAGATACGCAGTATTTT. The J gene is TRBJ2-3, the V gene TRBV29-1; possibly TRBD2 for D (6 bases). From germline, CDR1 is SQVTM and CDR2 ANQGSEA. V was clipped by 0 bases and J by 3 bases, with 10 bases between them. This CDR3 contains 14 residues.

This sequence joins TRBV28 and TRBJ1-1, with a weak D call TRBD1 (5 bases). Germline values: CDR1 MDHEN, CDR2 SYDVKM. The CDR3 length is 14 residues. The V end lost 4 bases, the J end lost 4 bases, and 13 bases lay between the germline ends. For the CDR3, the DNA is TGTGCCAGCAGTTGGCGGGGGAGGTCCACTGAAGCTTTCTTT. Translation gives CASSWRGRSTEAFF.

V and J are TRBV18 and TRBJ2-7; D possibly corresponds to TRBD1 (5 bases). Trimming stripped 1 base from V and 2 bases from J, with 12 bases between. CDR1 and CDR2 from the germline V gene are KGHSH and LQKENI. The CDR3 totals 15 residues. The CDR3 bases are TGTGCCAGCTCACCACAACAGCCAGGGCCCTACGAGCAGTACTTC. Translated, it gives CASSPQQPGPYEQYF.

This clone was seen more than once but under ten times. This chain connects TRBV19 to TRBJ1-5; D is possibly TRBD1 (6 bases). Germline V lookup: CDR1 LNHDA, CDR2 SQIVND (reference sequence). V was trimmed by 3 bases and J by 0 bases, leaving 12 bases between them. The CDR3 runs to 16 residues. CDR3 region: CASSIGTIYSNQPQHF. CDR3 bases: TGTGCCAGTAGTATTGGGACAATCTATAGCAATCAGCCCCAGCATTTT.

The CDR3 here is CASSLEGWSTEAFF. In DNA form, the CDR3 reads TGTGCCAGCAGCTTAGAAGGATGGAGCACTGAAGCTTTCTTT. The chain links TRBV7-9 to TRBJ1-1; D is unclear. The germline V gene encodes CDR1 SEHNR and CDR2 FQNEAQ (reference sequence). This CDR3 is 14 amino acids long. V lost 1 base and J 4 bases, leaving 10 bases between the germline ends.

V and J are TRBV6-1 and TRBJ1-5, with unresolved D. V dropped 7 bases and J dropped 0 bases, with 7 bases sitting between them. The CDR3 runs 13 residues. The germline V gene has CDR1 MNHNS and CDR2 SASEGT. CDR3 in DNA: TGTGCCAGCAAGGAGCGTAGCAATCAGCCCCAGCATTTT. As protein: CASKERSNQPQHF.

This clone has a single count. The rearrangement joins TRBV28 to TRBJ1-1; 8 bases line up with TRBD1. V lost 5 bases to trimming and J lost 4 bases; unmatched junction nucleotides: 3. The CDR3 length is 13 residues. Germline V gives CDR1 MDHEN, CDR2 SYDVKM. CDR3 coding DNA: TGTGCCAGCAGTCAGGGGGCGATCACTGAAGCTTTCTTT. Its translation: CASSQGAITEAFF.

The chain combines TRBV19 with TRBJ2-2; 9 positions match TRBD1. CDR1 is LNHDA and CDR2 is SQIVND in the germline V gene (reference sequence). Trimming cost V 3 bases and J 2 bases; bases outside gene matches: 10. The CDR3 covers 18 residues. CDR3: CASSISDRGYGNTGELFF. In DNA form, the CDR3 reads TGTGCCAGTAGTATCTCCGACAGGGGGTACGGAAACACCGGGGAGCTGTTTTTT. The full variable domain, in which reference TRBV19 and TRBJ2-2 provide the parts outside the CDR3, is DGGITQSPKYLFRKEGQNVTLSCEQNLNHDAMYWYRQDPGQGLRLIYYSQIVNDFQKGDIAEGYSVSREKKESFPLTVTSAQKNPTAFYLCASSISDRGYGNTGELFFGEGSRLTVL.

This chain connects TRBV7-6 to TRBJ2-3; 14 nucleotides agree with TRBD2. The V gene's germline CDR1 is SGHVS and CDR2 FNYEAQ. The J segment lost 2 bases and the V segment lost 1 base, leaving 2 bases of the junction unmatched. The CDR3 is made up of 17 amino acids. Written as DNA, the CDR3 is TGTGCCAGCAGCTTAGGACTAGCGGGGGGGTCCACAGATACGCAGTATTTT. Its translation: CASSLGLAGGSTDTQYF.

The chain carries TRBV7-9 and TRBJ2-5, with 8 positions matching TRBD2. Looked up from germline, CDR1 is SEHNR and CDR2 is FQNEAQ (reference sequence). The trim removed 5 bases at V and 1 base at J, leaving 12 bases unmatched. The CDR3 loop spans 17 amino acids. The CDR3 coding sequence is TGTGCCAGCAGCCCCGTCGGCAGCGGGAGAGTCCAAGAGACCCAGTACTTC. It codes for CASSPVGSGRVQETQYF.

The chain joins TRBV5-6 to TRBJ2-5, with TRBD1 matching 10 bases. The CDR3 covers 16 residues. Germline V gene lookup returns CDR1 SGHDT and CDR2 YYEEEE. V shed 4 bases and J 5 bases; nucleotides not matched to a gene: 11. CDR3 region: CASSLPGTGVSETQYF. The CDR3 DNA reads TGTGCCAGCAGCCTACCGGGGACAGGGGTATCGGAGACCCAGTACTTC.

This rearrangement joins TRBV29-1 to TRBJ2-7; 7 nucleotides align to TRBD2. The CDR3 length is 14 residues. V was clipped by 4 bases and J by 4 bases; unmatched bases: 10. Germline values: CDR1 SQVTM, CDR2 ANQGSEA. As DNA, the CDR3 is TGCAGCGTTGTTTTCAGCGGGGTGATGTACGAGCAGTACTTC. Translating it yields CSVVFSGVMYEQYF.

The gene calls are TRBV6-5 and TRBJ2-7; TRBD1 is a possible D gene (6 bases). With 0 bases removed from V and 1 base from J, the gap between germline ends came to 10 bases. The CDR3 is made up of 15 amino acids. Germline-derived CDR1 and CDR2 are MNHEY and SVGAGI. CDR3 sequence: CASSYSGQPSYEQYF. DNA for the CDR3: TGTGCCAGCAGTTACTCTGGACAGCCATCCTACGAGCAGTACTTC.

This rearrangement joins TRBV5-6 to TRBJ2-7, with D unresolved. The CDR3 spans 10 residues. Trimming shortened V by 4 bases and J by 6 bases, and 5 bases separated the two germline ends. CDR1 is SGHDT, CDR2 YYEEEE, per germline. The CDR3: CASSPGEQYF. In DNA form, the CDR3 reads TGTGCCAGCAGCCCCGGCGAGCAGTACTTC. The full variable domain, its missing parts supplied by reference TRBV5-6 and TRBJ2-7, is DAGVTQSPTHLIKTRGQQVTLRCSPKSGHDTVSWYQQALGQGPQFIFQYYEEEERQRGNFPDRFSGHQFPNYSSELNVNALLLGDSALYLCASSPGEQYFGPGTRLTVT.